The 5 T cell receptor beta chains reported below all come from one sample, sequenced in a study of low-dose radiotherapy and immunotherapy resistance in tumors. TRAV and TRBV primers primed cDNA for both TCRalpha and TCRbeta. PCR amplification of the TCRs was performed with Phusion for 15 to 25 PCR cycles, and it relied on a constant-region primer together with a V-primer adapter. MiXCR was run by TCRdb on the reads, yielding one entry per CDR3 protein. The sample lists about 100,000 distinct CDR3 sequences, around 20% occurring once. As for time point: after trial treatment. Sample treatment: LDRT plus nivolumab, ipilimumab, low-dose cyclophosphamide and aspirin (RACIN trial). Sequences were derived from PBMCs, sampled after low-dose radiotherapy plus immunotherapy. These TCRs come from a male donor with prostate cancer.

This clonotype turned up a few times. The CDR3 here is CASRPSLGAGGETDTQYF. DNA of the CDR3: TGTGCCAGCAGGCCATCTCTTGGAGCGGGAGGTGAGACAGATACGCAGTATTTT. This chain uses TRBV28 with TRBJ2-3; 9 bases agree with TRBD2. The V gene's germline CDR1 is MDHEN and CDR2 SYDVKM. CDR3 length: 18 amino acids. With 6 bases clipped from V and 3 bases from J, the junction kept 16 bases outside the gene matches.

This rearrangement joins TRBV4-2 to TRBJ2-3; D unclear. The CDR3 covers 14 residues. Germline loops: CDR1 LGHNA, CDR2 YNFKEQ. Deletions cut 0 bases from V and 0 bases from J, with 4 bases between. DNA of the CDR3: TGTGCCAGCAGCCAAGATGGCAGCACAGATACGCAGTATTTT. Amino acid sequence: CASSQDGSTDTQYF.

This clonotype occurred many times. The rearrangement joins TRBV6-9 to TRBJ1-5; D remains unclear. Germline-derived CDR1 and CDR2 are MNHGY and SVAAGI. The CDR3 covers 12 residues. With 7 bases removed from V and 6 bases from J, the gap between germline ends came to 10 bases. CDR3 in amino acids: CASTLGCQPQHF. The CDR3 DNA is TGTGCCAGCACTTTAGGGTGTCAGCCCCAGCATTTT.

As concerns this clonotype: Compared with germline, one end of the junction differs, possibly owing to a read error. The CDR3 DNA is TGTGCTAGCAGTTTTTCCTGGGGGGATAATTCACCCCTCCACTTT. This encodes CASSFSWGDNSPLHF. The chain recombines TRBV28 with TRBJ1-6, with TRBD1 as a possible D gene (5 bases). The CDR3 loop spans 15 amino acids. Germline V gene sequence: CDR1 MDHEN, CDR2 SYDVKM.

The chain joins TRBV19 to TRBJ1-2, with D perhaps matching TRBD1 (6 bases). CDR3 size: 13 residues. The germline V gene encodes CDR1 LNHDA and CDR2 SQIVND (reference sequence). V was shortened by 6 bases and J by 3 bases, with 11 bases between the two germline ends. CDR3 amino acids: CASSDRSHYGYTF. The CDR3, as DNA: TGTGCCAGTAGCGACAGGTCTCACTATGGCTACACCTTC.